The clone carrying this T cell receptor beta chain was counted at least ten times. Its antigen is undetermined. This entry comes from a study of T-cell reconstitution after alpha-beta-depleted transplantation in children. Germline CDR1 is SEHNR and CDR2 is FQNEAQ (reference sequence). CDR3 length: 13 amino acids. Trimming took off 5 bases at V and 1 base at J, with 7 bases between the two ends. Using unique molecular identifiers, the investigators prepared the TCRbeta library. TCRdb redid the calling of the PCR reads with MiXCR, one entry per CDR3 protein. The data contain about 420,000 distinct CDR3 sequences, under 20% of them singletons. Study-wide findings and caveats: Some patients' high day-60 TCRbeta diversity was attributed to recipient cells surviving conditioning. At around two months after transplant, the alpha-beta T cells were reportedly derived from several hundred expanded clones that came from non-depleted graft cells.

The V and J genes are TRBV7-9 and TRBJ2-3; D remains ambiguous. The starting material was PBMCs, mostly from graft donor cells, obtained 360 days after TCRalphabeta/CD19-depleted stem cell transplant. The receptor's source is a boy under two years old who had a stem cell transplant for Wiskott-Aldrich syndrome, so the T cells may come from the graft donor. The CDR3 protein is CASSGRGTDTQYF. Here the CDR3 DNA reads TGTGCCAGCAGCGGTCGAGGCACAGATACGCAGTATTTT.